The 11 T cell receptor beta chains below were found in one sample sequenced in a study of blood T cell repertoires in COVID-19. The assay was immunoSEQ multiplex PCR, and TCRdb's table has in-frame clones only and misses some. Of tens of thousands of clones listed, more than 70% were seen once; the top ten hold about a fifth. Sample: peripheral blood. Source of these receptors: a woman aged 80 or over in a cohort sampled during active or convalescent COVID-19.

This sequence joins TRBV5-1 and TRBJ2-7, with 7 nucleotides matching TRBD2. The germline V gene encodes CDR1 SGHRS and CDR2 YFSETQ. The V and J ends lost 6 bases and 0 bases, in that order; junction bases with no gene match: 12. CDR3 length: 16 amino acids. The CDR3 sequence: CASNPSLGRTSYEQYF. The CDR3 DNA reads as TGCGCCAGCAACCCCTCACTCGGGAGGACCTCCTACGAGCAGTACTTC.

This chain joins TRBV5-6 and TRBJ1-5; 11 nucleotides align to TRBD1. V gave up 4 bases and J gave up 3 bases; unmatched junction bases: 9. CDR3 length: 17 amino acids. Germline CDR1 SGHDT, CDR2 YYEEEE. The CDR3 nucleotides read TGTGCCAGCAGCACCCGGGACAGGGGGGCTATCAATCAGCCCCAGCATTTT. This codes for CASSTRDRGAINQPQHF.

This chain connects TRBV11-2 to TRBJ2-1, with D possibly TRBD2 on 6 matching bases. Trimming removed 1 base from V and 10 bases from J, with 11 bases in between. The CDR3 is made up of 13 amino acids. Germline lookup yields CDR1 SGHAT and CDR2 FQNNGV. The chain's CDR3 is CASSLGLRGEQFF. In DNA form, the CDR3 reads TGTGCCAGCAGCTTAGGTTTGCGGGGAGAGCAGTTCTTC.

The CDR3 coding sequence is TGCGCCAGCAGCCCCACAAGGAACACTGAAGCTTTCTTT. Its translation is CASSPTRNTEAFF. The chain joins TRBV5-1 to TRBJ1-1; D not certain. Trimming stripped 4 bases from V and 1 base from J, with 8 bases between. The CDR3 sequence is 13 residues long. Germline CDR1 is SGHRS and CDR2 is YFSETQ.

The rearrangement links TRBV6-5 to TRBJ1-5; possibly TRBD1 for D (5 bases). This CDR3 is 14 amino acids long. Germline V CDR1 and CDR2: MNHEY, SVGAGI. The ends were cut back, 5 bases at V and 6 bases at J, with 14 bases in the middle. The CDR3 loop is CASSMGGTVQPQHF. The CDR3 region has the DNA TGTGCCAGCAGTATGGGGGGTACGGTTCAGCCCCAGCATTTT.

V and J are TRBV7-2 and TRBJ2-3, with 13 bases fitting TRBD2. V lost 5 bases, J lost 2 bases, and 7 bases stayed unmatched. Germline V lookup: CDR1 SGHTA, CDR2 FQGNSA. This CDR3 spans 17 amino acids. The CDR3 region is CASSVRTSGRTTDTQYF. CDR3 bases: TGTGCCAGCAGCGTCCGGACTAGCGGGAGAACCACAGATACGCAGTATTTT.

The chain is built from TRBV6-5 and TRBJ2-1; weak D call: TRBD2 (5 bases). Germline-derived CDR1 and CDR2 are MNHEY and SVGAGI. Trimming shortened V by 2 bases and J by 2 bases, and 10 bases separated the two germline ends. CDR3 length: 15 residues. The CDR3 reads CASSYEGVAYNEQFF. The DNA of the CDR3 is TGTGCCAGCAGTTACGAGGGAGTCGCCTACAATGAGCAGTTCTTC.

The rearrangement joins TRBV6-5 to TRBJ1-2; 7 bases are a match to TRBD1. The CDR3 runs 13 residues. The V gene end was trimmed by 6 bases and the J gene end by 3 bases; junction bases not matched to a gene: 4. Looked up from germline, CDR1 is MNHEY and CDR2 is SVGAGI. CDR3 sequence (DNA): TGTGCCAGCAGCCTCGACAGGGACTATGGCTACACCTTC. It translates to CASSLDRDYGYTF.

The chain recombines TRBV18 with TRBJ1-3; 7 positions match TRBD1. The germline V gene encodes CDR1 KGHSH and CDR2 LQKENI. J lost 3 bases, V lost 2 bases, and 7 bases had no gene match. The CDR3 is made up of 16 amino acids. This CDR3 reads CASSPASNRGGNTIYF. The CDR3 DNA reads TGTGCCAGCTCACCAGCTTCTAACAGGGGTGGAAACACCATATATTTT. Full variable domain (rest looked up from reference TRBV18 and TRBJ1-3): NAGVMQNPRHLVRRRGQEARLRCSPMKGHSHVYWYRQLPEEGLKFMVYLQKENIIDESGMPKERFSAEFPKEGPSILRIQQVVRGDSAAYFCASSPASNRGGNTIYFGEGSWLTVV.

V and J are TRBV3-1 (or the pseudogene TRBV3-2) and TRBJ1-4; possible D gene TRBD1, 6 bases. Trimming took 3 bases from V and 3 from J, leaving 20 bases between them. The CDR3 length is 18 residues. Germline loops: CDR1 LGHDT, CDR2 YNNKEL (reference sequence). CDR3 in DNA: TGTGCCAGCAGCCAGGGAACAGGGCGGGTAGTGGCTAATGAAAAACTGTTTTTT. Translating gives CASSQGTGRVVANEKLFF.

The chain couples TRBV11-2 to TRBJ2-2, with a tentative D call TRBD1 (5 bases). CDR1 is SGHAT, CDR2 FQNNGV, per germline. V shed 6 bases and J shed 8 bases, with 19 bases lying between them. This CDR3 is 15 amino acids long. CDR3 sequence (DNA): TGTGCCAGCAGTTACACCATATCGCGACAGGGGGAGCTGTTTTTT. Translation: CASSYTISRQGELFF.